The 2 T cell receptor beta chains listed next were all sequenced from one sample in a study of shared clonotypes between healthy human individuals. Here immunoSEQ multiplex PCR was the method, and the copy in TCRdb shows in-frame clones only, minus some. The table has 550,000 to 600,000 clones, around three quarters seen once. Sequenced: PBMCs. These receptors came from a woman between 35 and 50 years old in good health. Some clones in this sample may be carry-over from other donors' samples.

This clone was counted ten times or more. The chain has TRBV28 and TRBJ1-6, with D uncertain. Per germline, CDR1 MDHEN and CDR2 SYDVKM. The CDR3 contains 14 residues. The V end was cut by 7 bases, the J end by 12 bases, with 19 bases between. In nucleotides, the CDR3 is TGTGCCAGCACCACGGACCCCCGCTTTTTACCCCTCCACTTT. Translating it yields CASTTDPRFLPLHF.

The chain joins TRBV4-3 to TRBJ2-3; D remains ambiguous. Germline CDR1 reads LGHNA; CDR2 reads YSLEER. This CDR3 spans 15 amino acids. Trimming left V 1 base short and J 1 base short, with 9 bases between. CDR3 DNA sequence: TGCGCCAGCAGCCAAGCCTTCGAGGGCACAGATACGCAGTATTTT. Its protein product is CASSQAFEGTDTQYF.